This TCR beta chain was observed in a study of cytomegalovirus exposure and HLA in healthy donors listed by TCRdb under 2017. About the full investigation: A later analysis indicated that the roughly 120 validation repertoires were generated on the platform also employed for the 720 or so repertoires of the first cohort. The study aimed to test whether cataloging public T cell receptors could reveal signatures of past pathogen exposure. The study combined high-throughput TCR immunosequencing, statistical association of individual TCRs with disease status, and machine learning to predict cytomegalovirus infection status. In addition to the first cohort of 666 subjects, a separate validation cohort of 130 or so different subjects was used.

This clone was picked up a small number of times. The clone's antigen remains unknown. Per-base qualities were not stored, and no clone one base away is much larger. The donors belonged to the validation cohort of about 120 subjects, which was separate from the approximately 610-subject first cohort. Receptor libraries were prepared by the immunoSEQ multiplex PCR assay. As for the authors' bioinformatics: To diagnose cytomegalovirus status from the catalog of TCR beta chain sequences, a statistical classification framework was built. Here the immuneACCESS table is served through TCRdb, limited to in-frame sequences with V and J called. Missing clones are a known gap in these copies; in checked studies unresolved V genes cover under half, and the rest lacks a known reason. V, J and clone size are taken as reported in that table, and D and trimming were inferred from the DNA itself. The sample includes 98,000 or so clones, with approximately 86% observed a single time. 3% to 3.5% of the sample comes from the top ten.

Relative to germline, V is 5 bases shorter and J is 2 bases shorter, with 16 bases between their ends. CDR1 and CDR2 are read off the germline V gene as MDHEN and SYDVKM. The CDR3 runs 16 residues from the cysteine to the phenylalanine. CDR3 DNA only is kept here, 48 bases in frame from base 1. The investigation overall reported the following: In both the original and validation cohorts, the classifier was reported to diagnose cytomegalovirus status with high specificity and sensitivity. According to the authors, the approach could potentially be generalized to other disease states and immunological phenotypes. Most TCR sequences were observed very rarely across donors, whereas some public TCRs were present in many individuals. In the study, 150 to 200 TCR beta chains were listed as associated with cytomegalovirus. Of the cluster scores, approximately 95% were above 0 in a later analysis, which found that TCRs clustered in the first cohort also tended to co-occur in the 95 to 150 validation repertoires. A few of the identified cytomegalovirus-associated TCR beta chains were confirmed in vitro to be specific for cytomegalovirus antigens. A later analysis lacked HLA typing for the validation cohort, so it scored co-occurrence in that cohort across all 110 or so repertoires.

This receptor chain uses TRBV28 and TRBJ1-5; TRBD1 is possibly the D segment (5 matching bases). Sequencing was done on a sample of PBMCs. This receptor was obtained from a woman aged 18-35 years in good health and CMV-seronegative. The CDR3 protein sequence reads: CASSQTRVNGNQPQHF. The DNA sequence is TGTGCCAGCAGTCAGACCAGGGTGAATGGCAATCAGCCCCAGCATTTT.